The 26 T cell receptor beta chains presented below share a single source sample, sequenced in a study of control samples from healthy donors and cancer patients. Produced via immunoSEQ multiplex PCR; TCRdb's table is partial and in-frame only. Of 130,000 or so clones listed, about 88% are singletons. The sequencing sample was made of blood. These TCRs come from a man aged 50 or older in good health.

The sample holds one count of this clone. This chain connects TRBV3-1 (or the pseudogene TRBV3-2) to TRBJ1-1, with 8 bases matching TRBD1. The CDR3 length is 12 residues. Germline CDR1 is LGHDT and CDR2 is YNNKEL (reference sequence). J lost 8 bases, V lost 6 bases, and 5 bases had no gene match. The CDR3 region has the DNA TGTGCCAGCAGTTACCGGGACAGGGAAGCTTTCTTT. Translation: CASSYRDREAFF.

The chain couples TRBV19 to TRBJ2-1, with D possibly matching TRBD2 (5 bases). Germline CDR1 is LNHDA and CDR2 is SQIVND (reference sequence). This CDR3 comprises 16 residues. Trimming removed 1 base from V and 0 bases from J, with 10 bases in between. The CDR3 sequence: CASSIAEASSYNEQFF. CDR3 nucleotides: TGTGCCAGTAGTATAGCGGAGGCGTCCTCCTACAATGAGCAGTTCTTC.

This chain connects TRBV28 to TRBJ2-7, with D perhaps TRBD1 or TRBD2 (6 bases each). CDR1 and CDR2 (germline): MDHEN, SYDVKM. V was clipped by 5 bases and J by 2 bases, with 25 bases between them. The length of the CDR3 is 18 residues. CDR3 bases: TGTGCCAGCAGTCCCGCCGGAGCACGCGGGACAAATGCCTACGAGCAGTACTTC. Its translation is CASSPAGARGTNAYEQYF.

V usage is TRBV4-1 and J usage is TRBJ1-2, with D maybe TRBD1 (5 bases). Trimming cost V 2 bases and J 3 bases, with 13 bases left between them. Germline V gene sequence: CDR1 MGHRA, CDR2 YSYEKL. The CDR3 consists of 15 residues. Here the CDR3 DNA reads TGCGCCAGCAGCCAAAATGTCGGCAGGGACTATGGCTACACCTTC. The encoded protein is CASSQNVGRDYGYTF.

V is TRBV11-2 and J is TRBJ2-5, with TRBD2 matching 9 bases. After removal of 8 bases from V and 3 bases from J, the junction contained 4 bases not matched to a gene. Germline V gene data show CDR1 as SGHAT and CDR2 as FQNNGV. The CDR3 is 13 amino acids. The CDR3 region has the DNA TGTGCCAGCGAGGCGGGGGGGAAAGAGACCCAGTACTTC. Translated, it gives CASEAGGKETQYF.

The chain is built from TRBV13 and TRBJ2-3; no clear D. The ends were cut back, 4 bases at V and 2 bases at J, with 7 bases in the middle. The CDR3 consists of 13 residues. The V gene's germline CDR1 is PRHDT and CDR2 FYEKMQ (reference sequence). The CDR3, as DNA: TGTGCCAGCAGCTGGAAAGACACAGATACGCAGTATTTT. This translates into CASSWKDTDTQYF.

This chain joins TRBV5-4 and TRBJ2-7, with 7 bases that match TRBD1. The CDR3 runs 15 residues. In germline, CDR1 is SGHNT, CDR2 YYREEE (reference sequence). The V segment lost 4 bases and the J segment 2 bases; nucleotides outside the gene matches: 9. CDR3 amino acids: CASSKDPGQTYEQYF. In nucleotides, the CDR3 is TGTGCCAGCAGCAAAGATCCGGGACAGACCTACGAGCAGTACTTC.

This chain uses TRBV19 with TRBJ1-2; possibly TRBD1 for D (6 bases). V was shortened by 7 bases and J by 8 bases, with 17 bases between the two germline ends. The CDR3 loop spans 13 amino acids. The germline CDR1 and CDR2 sequences are LNHDA and SQIVND (reference sequence). The CDR3 is CASTSGGLRGYTF. For the CDR3, the DNA is TGTGCCAGTACATCGGGGGGCTTGCGAGGCTACACCTTC.

This chain connects TRBV29-1 to TRBJ1-1; no firm D call. The CDR3 loop spans 14 amino acids. Germline loops: CDR1 SQVTM, CDR2 ANQGSEA. V was shortened by 6 bases and J by 2 bases, with 16 bases between the two germline ends. This CDR3 is CSVVGPGGNTEAFF. As DNA, the CDR3 is TGCAGCGTCGTTGGGCCGGGTGGTAACACTGAAGCTTTCTTT.

This clone was seen a single time. The J gene is TRBJ1-5, the V gene TRBV27; TRBD1 aligns across 8 bases. This CDR3 contains 15 residues. Germline V gene data show CDR1 as MNHEY and CDR2 as SMNVEV (reference sequence). V was clipped by 2 bases and J by 3 bases; unmatched bases: 3. The CDR3 nucleotides read TGTGCCAGCAGTTTAGGACAGGGATTCAATCAGCCCCAGCATTTT. This translates into CASSLGQGFNQPQHF.

This clone was detected once. This rearrangement joins TRBV19 to TRBJ1-5, with D possibly TRBD1 on 5 matching bases. Between the trimmed V and J ends, which lost 1 base and 3 bases, there was a span of 13 bases. Looked up from germline, CDR1 is LNHDA and CDR2 is SQIVND (reference sequence). The length of the CDR3 is 16 residues. In DNA, the CDR3 is TGTGCCAGTAGTATAGGTAGAGGGGACCTCAATCAGCCCCAGCATTTT. Translating it yields CASSIGRGDLNQPQHF.

The V gene is TRBV4-2, the J gene TRBJ2-1; D is perhaps TRBD2 (6 bases). V was trimmed by 1 base and J by 8 bases, leaving 9 bases between them. Germline CDR1 is LGHNA and CDR2 is YNFKEQ. The CDR3 contains 13 residues. The CDR3 nucleotides are TGTGCCAGCAGCCAAGGGGGGGAGGATGAGCAGTTCTTC. This translates into CASSQGGEDEQFF.

The chain combines TRBV5-1 with TRBJ2-5, with 10 bases that match TRBD2. In germline, CDR1 is SGHRS, CDR2 YFSETQ. The V segment lost 5 bases and the J segment 4 bases; nucleotides outside the gene matches: 5. The CDR3 totals 14 residues. The CDR3 is CASSRTSGPETQYF. As DNA, the CDR3 is TGCGCCAGCAGTCGGACTAGCGGTCCAGAGACCCAGTACTTC.

This chain's CDR3 is CASTLGERTEAFF. The CDR3 nucleotides read TGTGCCAGCACCCTAGGGGAAAGGACTGAAGCTTTCTTT. The chain couples TRBV6-5 to TRBJ1-1; D perhaps matches TRBD1 (5 bases). Germline-derived CDR1 and CDR2 are MNHEY and SVGAGI. The length of the CDR3 is 13 residues. The V and J ends lost 7 bases and 5 bases respectively, with 14 bases between them.

The gene calls are TRBV11-2 and TRBJ1-1; TRBD1 is a possible D gene (5 bases). CDR1 is SGHAT and CDR2 is FQNNGV in the germline V gene. V lost 2 bases and J 1 base, leaving 11 bases between the germline ends. The CDR3 has 15 residues. The CDR3 is CASSLWVGANTEAFF. CDR3 bases: TGTGCCAGCAGCTTATGGGTAGGGGCGAACACTGAAGCTTTCTTT. Full variable domain (missing parts from reference TRBV11-2 and TRBJ1-1): EAGVAQSPRYKIIEKRQSVAFWCNPISGHATLYWYQQILGQGPKLLIQFQNNGVVDDSQLPKDRFSAERLKGVDSTLKIQPAKLEDSAVYLCASSLWVGANTEAFFGQGTRLTVV.

V usage is TRBV30 and J usage is TRBJ2-7; 11 nucleotides agree with TRBD2. The CDR3 loop spans 18 amino acids. The trim removed 0 bases at V and 3 bases at J, leaving 13 bases unmatched. CDR1 is GTSNPN and CDR2 is SVGIG in the germline V gene (reference sequence). The CDR3 DNA is TGTGCCTGGAGTGTAAGAGGCCCCCTAGCGGGGGGCTACTACGAGCAGTACTTC. Protein sequence: CAWSVRGPLAGGYYEQYF. Full variable domain (outside the CDR3, taken from reference TRBV30 and TRBJ2-7): SQTIHQWPATLVQPVGSPLSLECTVEGTSNPNLYWYRQAAGRGLQLLFYSVGIGQISSEVPQNLSASRPQDRQFILSSKKLLLSDSGFYLCAWSVRGPLAGGYYEQYFGPGTRLTVT.

The chain recombines TRBV9 with TRBJ2-1; 11 bases line up with TRBD2. The CDR3 has 20 residues. V lost 1 base, J lost 4 bases, and 16 bases stayed unmatched. Germline CDR1 and CDR2: SGDLS and YYNGEE. CDR3: CASSVSWSGTSGGLYNEQFF. The CDR3 nucleotides read TGTGCCAGCAGCGTAAGTTGGTCCGGCACTAGCGGGGGACTATACAATGAGCAGTTCTTC.

The chain combines TRBV24-1 with TRBJ2-1; 10 positions agree with TRBD1. The CDR3 length is 15 residues. The germline V gene has CDR1 KGHDR and CDR2 SFDVKD. The V segment lost 5 bases and the J segment 6 bases; nucleotides outside the gene matches: 6. The chain's CDR3 is CATSGGQGSINEQFF. In nucleotides, the CDR3 is TGTGCCACCAGTGGGGGACAGGGGTCGATCAATGAGCAGTTCTTC.

In nucleotides, the CDR3 is TGTGCCTGGAGTGATTTGGGACAGGGGGTTTTATATGGCTACACCTTC. It specifies CAWSDLGQGVLYGYTF. The chain combines TRBV30 with TRBJ1-2; 11 bases are a match to TRBD1. V lost 1 base to trimming and J lost 5 bases; unmatched junction nucleotides: 9. CDR1 GTSNPN and CDR2 SVGIG come from the germline V gene (reference sequence). The CDR3 length is 16 residues. The full variable domain, its missing parts supplied by reference TRBV30 and TRBJ1-2, is SQTIHQWPATLVQPVGSPLSLECTVEGTSNPNLYWYRQAAGRGLQLLFYSVGIGQISSEVPQNLSASRPQDRQFILSSKKLLLSDSGFYLCAWSDLGQGVLYGYTFGSGTRLTVV.

The V gene is TRBV10-3, the J gene TRBJ2-1, with D possibly being TRBD1 or TRBD2 (7 bases each). Germline lookup yields CDR1 ENHRY and CDR2 SYGVKD. CDR3 size: 15 residues. V lost 10 bases and J lost 7, with 23 bases in between. The CDR3 bases are TGTGCCACCGAAAGTCAGGGGGGGGCCGGGAATGAGCAGTTCTTC. Translated, it gives CATESQGGAGNEQFF.

The table lists this clone with a count of one. This sequence joins TRBV7-9 and TRBJ1-1; tentatively, D is TRBD1 (6 bases). CDR1 SEHNR and CDR2 FQNEAQ come from the germline V gene (reference sequence). This CDR3 has 16 residues. Trimming pared 2 bases from V and 0 bases from J, leaving 13 bases between. The DNA of the CDR3 is TGTGCCAGCAGCTTAACAGGGTGGGACATGAACACTGAAGCTTTCTTT. Translated, it gives CASSLTGWDMNTEAFF.

The chain is built from TRBV28 and TRBJ1-2; D call uncertain. V dropped 5 bases and J dropped 4 bases, with 5 bases sitting between them. This CDR3 has 11 residues. Germline V gene sequence: CDR1 MDHEN, CDR2 SYDVKM. CDR3 sequence: CASSQIYGYTF. The DNA for the CDR3 is TGTGCCAGCAGTCAGATCTATGGCTACACCTTC.

The chain links TRBV2 to TRBJ1-2; D is ambiguous. There are 12 residues in the CDR3. The ends were cut back, 6 bases at V and 8 bases at J, with 13 bases in the middle. CDR1 is SNHLY, CDR2 FYNNEI, per germline. The CDR3 nucleotides are TGTGCCAGCAGCCACACAAGAGGGGGCTACACCTTC. Translated: CASSHTRGGYTF.

V gene TRBV7-2 combines with J gene TRBJ2-1; 8 nucleotides align to TRBD2. The germline V gene encodes CDR1 SGHTA and CDR2 FQGNSA. The CDR3 has 15 amino acids. The trim removed 7 bases at V and 7 bases at J, leaving 12 bases unmatched. In nucleotides, the CDR3 is TGTGCCAGCAATCGGTGGACGGGGGGGCTTAATGAGCAGTTCTTC. It yields the protein CASNRWTGGLNEQFF.

J is TRBJ2-3 and V is TRBV5-4, with D uncertain. From germline, CDR1 is SGHNT and CDR2 YYREEE (reference sequence). Deletions cut 2 bases from V and 2 bases from J, with 9 bases between. This CDR3 contains 14 residues. The DNA of the CDR3 is TGTGCCAGCAGCTTCTCGGTAGCCACAGATACGCAGTATTTT. This encodes CASSFSVATDTQYF.

The chain combines TRBV6-5 with TRBJ1-1, with a possible D match to TRBD1 (5 bases). V lost 10 bases, J lost 6 bases, and 21 bases lay in between. The CDR3 spans 14 residues. Germline CDR1 reads MNHEY; CDR2 reads SVGAGI. In DNA, the CDR3 is TGTGCCAACAGGCCATCTGGGGTGGTCGCTGAAGCTTTCTTT. Protein product: CANRPSGVVAEAFF.